Each of the 25 T cell receptor beta chains below was sequenced from the same sample in a study of lymphopenia after photon versus proton radiotherapy. The table came from immunoSEQ multiplex PCR; TCRdb's copy has only in-frame clones and leaves some out. The sample records approximately 65,000 clones, approximately 91% being singletons. Here the sequenced sample was peripheral blood, taken from a patient treated with photon-based radiotherapy. The receptor source for this set is a woman aged 70 to 79 with pancreatic cancer.

This rearrangement joins TRBV2 to TRBJ2-7, with D perhaps matching TRBD1 or TRBD2 (6 bases each). The length of the CDR3 is 16 residues. Per the germline V gene, CDR1 is SNHLY and CDR2 is FYNNEI. V was pared by 4 bases and J by 0 bases, with 16 bases between. Here the CDR3 reads CASSATWGRGSYEQYF. CDR3 in DNA: TGTGCCAGCAGTGCCACATGGGGGCGGGGCTCCTACGAGCAGTACTTC.

This chain joins TRBV5-5 and TRBJ2-6; D not resolved. The CDR3 consists of 15 residues. The V end lost 4 bases, the J end lost 1 base, and 9 bases lay between the germline ends. Germline CDR1 and CDR2: SGHKS and YYEKEE (reference sequence). Written as DNA, the CDR3 is TGTGCCAGCAGCCACATCGGGTCTGGGGCCAACGTCCTGACTTTC. Amino acids: CASSHIGSGANVLTF.

V and J are TRBV28 and TRBJ2-6, with 7 bases lining up with TRBD1. This CDR3 is 16 amino acids long. Germline V CDR1 and CDR2: MDHEN, SYDVKM. V trimming: 5 bases; J trimming: 0 bases; junction bases outside the gene matches: 4. The CDR3 DNA sequence: TGTGCCAGCAGTGGGGACAGACACTCTGGGGCCAACGTCCTGACTTTC. Translation gives CASSGDRHSGANVLTF.

The chain combines TRBV7-2 with TRBJ2-7; TRBD2 matches 7 bases. Germline-derived CDR1 and CDR2 are SGHTA and FQGNSA. V lost 6 bases, J lost 0 bases, and 8 bases stayed unmatched. The CDR3 sequence is 15 residues long. As DNA, the CDR3 is TGTGCCAGCAGTACGGGAGGACAACTCTCCTACGAGCAGTACTTC. Its translation is CASSTGGQLSYEQYF.

J is TRBJ2-2 and V is TRBV6-6, with unresolved D. The CDR3 extends over 12 amino acids. Trimming cost V 2 bases and J 4 bases, with 2 bases left between them. Germline V lookup: CDR1 MNHNY, CDR2 SVGAGI (reference sequence). DNA for the CDR3: TGTGCCAGCAGTTACGGCACCGGGGAGCTGTTTTTT. Residues: CASSYGTGELFF.

The chain recombines TRBV6-1 with TRBJ1-2; TRBD1 aligns across 7 bases. Germline assignment: CDR1 MNHNS and CDR2 SASEGT. J was trimmed by 6 bases and V by 7 bases; bases with no gene match: 5. The CDR3 extends over 12 amino acids. The CDR3: CASKSTGNGYTF. CDR3 nucleotide sequence: TGTGCCAGCAAATCGACAGGGAATGGCTACACCTTC.

The chain couples TRBV19 to TRBJ2-3; 10 bases align to TRBD1. The length of the CDR3 is 17 residues. J gave up 6 bases and V 5 bases, and 14 bases lay outside the gene matches. Germline V gives CDR1 LNHDA, CDR2 SQIVND (reference sequence). The CDR3 DNA sequence: TGTGCCAGTAGTGAGTCCCGGGACAGGGGTCGTTGGGATACGCAGTATTTT. Its protein is CASSESRDRGRWDTQYF.

The rearrangement joins TRBV28 to TRBJ1-2; TRBD1 matches at 7 bases. V was clipped by 6 bases and J by 0 bases; unmatched bases: 7. The CDR3 loop spans 15 amino acids. Per the germline V gene, CDR1 is MDHEN and CDR2 is SYDVKM. The CDR3 region is CASSGQGGANYGYTF. The CDR3 DNA follows: TGTGCCAGCAGCGGTCAGGGGGGGGCTAACTATGGCTACACCTTC.

The V and J genes are TRBV6-6 and TRBJ1-2; D remains ambiguous. Germline V gene lookup returns CDR1 MNHNY and CDR2 SVGAGI (reference sequence). With 2 bases removed from V and 7 bases from J, the gap between germline ends came to 17 bases. The CDR3 spans 15 residues. The CDR3: CASSYPGRALPGYTF. The CDR3 DNA follows: TGTGCCAGCAGTTACCCGGGTCGGGCCTTGCCTGGCTACACCTTC.

V usage is TRBV4-3 and J usage is TRBJ2-2; D is undetermined. V lost 5 bases, J lost 0 bases, and 7 bases lay in between. Germline CDR1 reads LGHNA; CDR2 reads YSLEER. The CDR3 consists of 14 residues. This chain's CDR3 is CASSSGSNTGELFF. CDR3 DNA sequence: TGCGCCAGCAGCTCCGGGTCGAACACCGGGGAGCTGTTTTTT.

V is TRBV6-1 and J is TRBJ2-5; 8 positions match TRBD1. This CDR3 comprises 14 residues. The germline gives CDR1 MNHNS, CDR2 SASEGT. Trimming took 6 bases from V and 1 from J; bases not matched to a gene: 4. CDR3 loop: CASSLDRAQETQYF. The CDR3 region has the DNA TGTGCCAGCAGCTTGGACAGGGCCCAAGAGACCCAGTACTTC.

This chain links TRBV6-6 with TRBJ1-4; D gene uncertain. The ends were cut back, 2 bases at V and 5 bases at J, with 6 bases in the middle. The CDR3 has 13 residues. The germline V gene has CDR1 MNHNY and CDR2 SVGAGI (reference sequence). The CDR3 loop reads CASSYGPNEKLFF. The CDR3 bases are TGTGCCAGCAGTTACGGTCCAAATGAAAAACTGTTTTTT.

This clone was recorded only once. The rearrangement links TRBV5-1 to TRBJ2-7; possibly TRBD2 for D (6 bases). This CDR3 comprises 19 residues. The germline V and J ends were trimmed by 2 bases and 4 bases, with 28 bases remaining between them. In germline, CDR1 is SGHRS, CDR2 YFSETQ. CDR3 in amino acids: CASSFGFGSGAGGIYEQYF. Here the CDR3 DNA reads TGCGCCAGCAGCTTTGGATTTGGTAGCGGAGCCGGCGGGATTTACGAGCAGTACTTC.

V is TRBV7-3 and J is TRBJ2-3; 8 bases align to TRBD2. The germline V gene encodes CDR1 SGHTA and CDR2 FQGTGA. Trimming removed 4 bases from V and 3 bases from J; junction bases left unmatched: 6. The CDR3 is 15 residues long. The CDR3 loop reads CASSSGLVNTDTQYF. The CDR3 DNA follows: TGTGCCAGCAGCTCGGGACTAGTAAATACAGATACGCAGTATTTT.

The J gene is TRBJ2-7, the V gene TRBV5-5; unclear D gene. V lost 0 bases and J lost 1, with 11 bases in between. The CDR3 consists of 15 residues. Germline-derived CDR1 and CDR2 are SGHKS and YYEKEE (reference sequence). The CDR3 region has the DNA TGTGCCAGCAGCTTGGTATCGACGGCTTCCTACGAGCAGTACTTC. This sequence encodes CASSLVSTASYEQYF. Variable domain in full (rest from reference TRBV5-5 and TRBJ2-7): DAGVTQSPTHLIKTRGQQVTLRCSPISGHKSVSWYQQVLGQGPQFIFQYYEKEERGRGNFPDRFSARQFPNYSSELNVNALLLGDSALYLCASSLVSTASYEQYFGPGTRLTVT.

This chain connects TRBV18 to TRBJ1-2, with D possibly being TRBD1 (6 bases). CDR3 length: 13 residues. Between the trimmed V and J ends, which lost 4 bases and 8 bases, there was a span of 14 bases. In germline, CDR1 is KGHSH, CDR2 LQKENI. CDR3 in DNA: TGTGCCAGCTCACTGGACAGCCTTGGGGGCTACACCTTC. It yields the protein CASSLDSLGGYTF.

The J gene is TRBJ1-1, the V gene TRBV14; D gene uncertain. V was clipped by 5 bases and J by 6 bases, with 10 bases between them. Germline lookup yields CDR1 SGHDN and CDR2 FVKESK. The CDR3 extends over 12 amino acids. CDR3 bases: TGTGCCAGCAGCGGCTTCCGGTCTGAAGCTTTCTTT. This codes for CASSGFRSEAFF.

V gene TRBV7-2 combines with J gene TRBJ1-3; D might be TRBD1 (6 bases). Germline-derived CDR1 and CDR2 are SGHTA and FQGNSA. This CDR3 is 16 amino acids long. Deletions cut 2 bases from V and 2 bases from J, with 13 bases between. The CDR3 DNA follows: TGTGCCAGCAGCTTAAGCAGGGGACTCGCTGGAAACACCATATATTTT. Protein: CASSLSRGLAGNTIYF.

This rearrangement joins TRBV28 to TRBJ2-1; 11 bases are shared with TRBD2. The germline CDR1 and CDR2 sequences are MDHEN and SYDVKM. V was pared by 6 bases and J by 6 bases, with 4 bases of the junction left unmatched. This CDR3 is built from 14 residues. The CDR3 protein is CASRGTSGSNEQFF. CDR3 sequence (DNA): TGTGCCAGCAGGGGGACTAGCGGAAGCAATGAGCAGTTCTTC. Complete variable domain (other parts from reference TRBV28 and TRBJ2-1): DVKVTQSSRYLVKRTGEKVFLECVQDMDHENMFWYRQDPGLGLRLIYFSYDVKMKEKGDIPEGYSVSREKKERFSLILESASTNQTSMYLCASRGTSGSNEQFFGPGTRLTVL.

V is TRBV4-1 and J is TRBJ2-7; TRBD1 matches at 9 bases. V gave up 2 bases and J gave up 4 bases; unmatched junction bases: 9. This CDR3 region has 16 residues. CDR1 is MGHRA and CDR2 is YSYEKL in the germline V gene. The DNA of the CDR3 is TGCGCCAGCAGCCAATCACAGGGGGCGCCTAGTTACGAGCAGTACTTC. Its protein product is CASSQSQGAPSYEQYF.

The chain recombines TRBV7-3 with TRBJ2-1, with 11 positions matching TRBD2. V gave up 2 bases and J gave up 1 base; unmatched junction bases: 4. Germline V lookup: CDR1 SGHTA, CDR2 FQGTGA. CDR3 length: 17 amino acids. CDR3 region: CASSLPGLADSYNEQFF. CDR3 DNA sequence: TGTGCCAGCAGCTTACCGGGACTAGCGGATTCCTACAATGAGCAGTTCTTC.

The genes are TRBV9 and TRBJ1-1, with a tentative D call TRBD1 (6 bases). Trimming cost V 3 bases and J 11 bases, with 23 bases left between them. This CDR3 contains 15 residues. Per the germline V gene, CDR1 is SGDLS and CDR2 is YYNGEE. This chain's CDR3 is CASSADLKTGSEAFF. The DNA for the CDR3 is TGTGCCAGCAGCGCCGACCTTAAAACAGGGTCCGAGGCTTTCTTT.

This clone is a singleton in its sample. The chain recombines TRBV11-2 with TRBJ2-7; 7 bases agree with TRBD1. Germline V gene lookup returns CDR1 SGHAT and CDR2 FQNNGV. Trimming removed 0 bases from V and 2 bases from J; junction bases left unmatched: 10. The CDR3 loop spans 17 amino acids. CDR3 sequence reads: CASSLDSIWDSPYEQYF. CDR3 DNA: TGTGCCAGCAGCTTAGATTCGATATGGGACAGTCCCTACGAGCAGTACTTC.

The count of this clone is one. This chain links TRBV19 with TRBJ2-7, with 10 bases aligning to TRBD1. The germline CDR1 and CDR2 sequences are LNHDA and SQIVND (reference sequence). This CDR3 is 14 amino acids long. V dropped 9 bases and J dropped 8; count of bases not matched to a gene: 13. CDR3 protein: CASGSGQGGLQQYF. The DNA for the CDR3 is TGTGCCAGCGGCTCCGGACAGGGGGGGCTCCAGCAGTACTTC.

The V and J genes are TRBV7-8 and TRBJ1-2; D is ambiguous. CDR3 length equals 13 residues. V lost 5 bases to trimming and J lost 2 bases, with 9 bases between them. Germline loops: CDR1 SGHVS, CDR2 FQNEAQ. CDR3 amino acids: CASSAGTNYGYTF. CDR3 nucleotide sequence: TGTGCCAGCAGCGCCGGCACAAACTATGGCTACACCTTC.